This TCR beta chain was identified during a study of shared clonotypes between healthy human individuals. Measured with immunoSEQ multiplex PCR; TCRdb has only the in-frame clones, and not every one. The table records 2,500,000 or so clones, approximately 90% of them present only once. This CDR3 is 15 amino acids long. V shed 8 bases and J shed 1 base, with 17 bases lying between them. Looked up from germline, CDR1 is SNHLY and CDR2 is FYNNEI. The TCR was taken from a man aged 18 to 35 in good health. Some clones in this sample may be carry-over from other donors' samples. Input material: naive CD4+ T cells from PBMCs. Stated subset: CD45RA+ positively selected. V and J are TRBV2 and TRBJ1-1; D uncertain. This CDR3 reads CASRRMQETNTEAFF. Written as DNA, the CDR3 is TGTGCCAGCCGGCGTATGCAGGAGACGAACACTGAAGCTTTCTTT.